One and the same sample provided the 11 T cell receptor beta chains below, sequenced in a study of T-cell memory formation after mild COVID-19. TCRdb reprocessed the 5' RACE reads via MiXCR and lists one record per CDR3 protein. The data hold over 300,000 distinct CDR3 sequences, with 20% to 25% observed a single time. The specimen was PBMCs or a T cell subset sorted from them (not recorded which). All receptors come from a man between 18 and 35 years old who had mild COVID-19 (a few samples of this study predate the infection). Cell type and time point are not known.

The genes are TRBV4-1 and TRBJ2-3; 14 positions agree with TRBD2. The length of the CDR3 is 17 residues. Looked up from germline, CDR1 is MGHRA and CDR2 is YSYEKL. V gave up 0 bases and J gave up 6 bases; unmatched junction bases: 5. CDR3 protein: CASSQEGLAGVMDTQYF. The CDR3 DNA is TGCGCCAGCAGCCAAGAGGGACTAGCGGGGGTAATGGATACGCAGTATTTT.

This clonotype was seen many times. The V gene is TRBV24-1, the J gene TRBJ2-7; D gene uncertain. Germline V gene data show CDR1 as KGHDR and CDR2 as SFDVKD. CDR3 length equals 11 residues. Trimming left V 3 bases short and J 9 bases short, with 8 bases between. CDR3 sequence (DNA): TGTGCCACCAGTGATCGGAAACGGCAGTACTTC. The encoded protein is CATSDRKRQYF.

This clonotype was seen only a few times. The chain has TRBV27 and TRBJ1-6; TRBD1 matches 8 bases. The ends lost 5 bases at V and 13 bases at J; junction bases unmatched: 13. This CDR3 spans 15 amino acids. Germline V gene lookup returns CDR1 MNHEY and CDR2 SMNVEV (reference sequence). The CDR3 region is CASSPRGQGSSPLHF. In DNA, the CDR3 is TGTGCCAGCAGTCCCCGAGGACAGGGTTCTTCGCCCCTCCACTTT.

This clonotype was detected only a few times. V usage is TRBV7-6 and J usage is TRBJ2-2; D assignment may be TRBD1 or TRBD2 (5 bases each). CDR1 is SGHVS and CDR2 is FNYEAQ in the germline V gene. V was cut by 4 bases and J by 1 base, with 10 bases left in between. There are 15 residues in the CDR3. The DNA for the CDR3 is TGTGCCAGCAGCTCCCGGGACGGGAACACCGGGGAGCTGTTTTTT. This codes for CASSSRDGNTGELFF.

This clonotype was detected only a few times. The chain employs TRBV28 and TRBJ1-2; D remains ambiguous. The CDR3 contains 16 residues. Germline CDR1 is MDHEN and CDR2 is SYDVKM. V gave up 2 bases and J gave up 2 bases, with 15 bases separating them. The CDR3 reads CASSLGPLAANYGYTF. The DNA of the CDR3 is TGTGCCAGCAGTTTAGGACCCTTGGCAGCCAACTATGGCTACACCTTC.

The CDR3 sequence is CASSYWGASTDTQYF. In DNA, the CDR3 is TGTGCCAGCAGTTATTGGGGGGCTAGCACAGATACGCAGTATTTT. The chain is built from TRBV6-6 and TRBJ2-3; D is possibly TRBD1 or TRBD2 (6 bases each). V lost 3 bases to trimming and J lost 0 bases, with 10 bases between them. The V gene's germline CDR1 is MNHNY and CDR2 SVGAGI (reference sequence). This CDR3 spans 15 amino acids.

J is TRBJ2-1 and V is TRBV20-1, with D uncertain. The V end lost 3 bases, the J end lost 4 bases, and 13 bases lay between the germline ends. Germline V gene sequence: CDR1 DFQATT, CDR2 SNEGSKA (reference sequence). There are 14 residues in the CDR3. The CDR3 reads CSARAVHLYNEQFF. The DNA of the CDR3 is TGCAGTGCTAGGGCAGTTCACTTATACAATGAGCAGTTCTTC.

This clonotype was detected a few times. This chain connects TRBV5-1 to TRBJ2-7; D perhaps matches TRBD2 (5 bases). The CDR3 consists of 14 residues. With 3 bases removed from V and 2 bases from J, the gap between germline ends came to 12 bases. Germline V CDR1 and CDR2: SGHRS, YFSETQ. CDR3: CASSSVAGPYEQYF. CDR3 coding DNA: TGCGCCAGCAGCTCGGTGGCGGGCCCCTACGAGCAGTACTTC.

This chain connects TRBV3-1 to TRBJ2-1; D is undetermined. The CDR3 consists of 13 residues. V was clipped by 3 bases and J by 7 bases, with 10 bases between them. Germline loops: CDR1 LGHDT, CDR2 YNNKEL (reference sequence). The CDR3 here is CASSQTTLNEQFF. In DNA form, the CDR3 reads TGTGCCAGCAGCCAGACAACCCTAAATGAGCAGTTCTTC.

The chain links TRBV3-1 to TRBJ2-7; D possibly uses TRBD1 or TRBD2 (5 bases each). Germline lookup yields CDR1 LGHDT and CDR2 YNNKEL (reference sequence). CDR3 length equals 16 residues. V lost 6 bases to trimming and J lost 1 base, with 19 bases between them. CDR3 in amino acids: CASSPFPSWGSYEQYF. CDR3 sequence (DNA): TGTGCCAGCAGTCCCTTTCCTAGCTGGGGGTCCTACGAGCAGTACTTC.

The CDR3 sequence: CASSQEPLKNIQYF. The DNA of the CDR3 is TGTGCCAGCAGCCAAGAACCCCTCAAAAACATTCAGTACTTC. The chain combines TRBV3-1 with TRBJ2-4; D unresolved. Deletions cut 0 bases from V and 3 bases from J, with 6 bases between. The CDR3 loop spans 14 amino acids. Germline V gene data show CDR1 as LGHDT and CDR2 as YNNKEL (reference sequence). Looking up the rest from reference TRBV3-1 and TRBJ2-4 gives the full variable domain: DTAVSQTPKYLVTQMGNDKSIKCEQNLGHDTMYWYKQDSKKFLKIMFSYNNKELIINETVPNRFSPKSPDKAHLNLHINSLELGDSAVYFCASSQEPLKNIQYFGAGTRLSVL.